A selection of T cell receptor beta chains follows, all from one sample in a study of identical twins. TCRdb reprocessed the 5' RACE reads with MiXCR, giving one entry per CDR3 protein. The sample has 690,000 or so distinct CDR3 sequences; roughly 6% are singletons. The sample consisted of naive T cells sorted from blood. All receptors come from a man younger than 35 in good health. Both conserved end residues are part of each CDR3. A D gene is named only where the DNA matches it firmly. Some rows have no size entry. The others give once, few or many, or a class for an expanded clone.

clone_size: many; v_call: TRBV20-1; j_call: TRBJ2-5; d_call: NA; cdr3_nt: TGCAGTGCTGGTAGCGCGGGACGGGGTGAGACCCAGTACTTC; cdr3_aa: CSAGSAGRGETQYF
clone_size: few; v_call: TRBV5-1; j_call: TRBJ2-1; d_call: TRBD2; cdr3_nt: TGCGCCAGCAGCTTGTCTAGCGGGAGTATCAATGAGCAGTTCTTC; cdr3_aa: CASSLSSGSINEQFF
clone_size: few; v_call: TRBV9; j_call: TRBJ2-2; d_call: NA; cdr3_nt: TGTGCCAGCAGCGTTCGCGGGGGGGAGCTGTTTTTT; cdr3_aa: CASSVRGGELFF
clone_size: few; v_call: TRBV3-1; j_call: TRBJ2-2; d_call: TRBD2; cdr3_nt: TGTGCCAGCAGCCAAGATCTAGCGGGAGTTGACACCGGGGAGCTGTTTTTT; cdr3_aa: CASSQDLAGVDTGELFF
clone_size: few; v_call: TRBV10-3; j_call: TRBJ2-6; d_call: NA; cdr3_nt: TGTGCCATCAGTGACCCAGGGGTGTACGGGGCCAACGTCCTGACTTTC; cdr3_aa: CAISDPGVYGANVLTF
clone_size: many; v_call: TRBV28; j_call: TRBJ1-6; d_call: TRBD1; cdr3_nt: TGTGCCGGGGGACAGGGGAATTCACCCCTCCACTTT; cdr3_aa: CAGGQGNSPLHF
clone_size: few; v_call: TRBV20-1; j_call: TRBJ2-1; d_call: NA; cdr3_nt: TGCAGTGGAGGGGGGCGGGGGCAGAATGAGCAGTTCTTC; cdr3_aa: CSGGGRGQNEQFF
clone_size: many; v_call: TRBV12-3/TRBV12-4; j_call: TRBJ2-3; d_call: TRBD2; cdr3_nt: TGTGCCAGCAGTTCGACTAGCGGGAATACGCAGTATTTT; cdr3_aa: CASSSTSGNTQYF
clone_size: few; v_call: TRBV3-1; j_call: TRBJ2-2; d_call: TRBD2; cdr3_nt: TGTGCCAGCAGCCAAGGAGTAGCGGGAGCGCGTTTAACCGGGGAGCTGTTTTTT; cdr3_aa: CASSQGVAGARLTGELFF
clone_size: NA; v_call: TRBV5-1; j_call: TRBJ2-6; d_call: TRBD1; cdr3_nt: TGCGCCAGCAGGACGGGACAGGGGGACTCTGGGGCCAACGTCCTGACTTTC; cdr3_aa: CASRTGQGDSGANVLTF
clone_size: many; v_call: TRBV28; j_call: TRBJ1-6; d_call: TRBD1; cdr3_nt: TGTGCCAGCAGCACGGACAGGGGTAATTCACCCCTCCACTTT; cdr3_aa: CASSTDRGNSPLHF
clone_size: many; v_call: TRBV5-1; j_call: TRBJ2-1; d_call: TRBD2; cdr3_nt: TGCGCCAGCAGCCTACTAGCGGAATCCTACAATGAGCAGTTCTTC; cdr3_aa: CASSLLAESYNEQFF
clone_size: few; v_call: TRBV20-1; j_call: TRBJ2-3; d_call: TRBD2; cdr3_nt: TGCAGTGCTAGTAAACGGCGGGGGGGGACGACAGATACGCAGTATTTT; cdr3_aa: CSASKRRGGTTDTQYF
clone_size: NA; v_call: TRBV9; j_call: TRBJ2-1; d_call: TRBD2; cdr3_nt: TGTGCCAGCAGCGCACTAGCGGGAGGAGGGGATGAGCAGTTCTTC; cdr3_aa: CASSALAGGGDEQFF
clone_size: many; v_call: TRBV28; j_call: TRBJ1-1; d_call: NA; cdr3_nt: TGTGCCAGCAGTTTCGCAGGCCACACTGAAGCTTTCTTT; cdr3_aa: CASSFAGHTEAFF
clone_size: NA; v_call: TRBV24-1; j_call: TRBJ2-1; d_call: NA; cdr3_nt: TGTGCCACCAGCCTAGCGAGCTCCTACAATGAGCAGTTCTTC; cdr3_aa: CATSLASSYNEQFF
clone_size: NA; v_call: TRBV28; j_call: TRBJ2-2; d_call: TRBD1; cdr3_nt: TGTGCCAGCAGCTGGACAGGGAACAGCGGGGAGCTGTTTTTT; cdr3_aa: CASSWTGNSGELFF
clone_size: many; v_call: TRBV5-1; j_call: TRBJ2-3; d_call: NA; cdr3_nt: TGCGCCAGCAGACGCAGGGGCCCCACAGATACGCAGTATTTT; cdr3_aa: CASRRRGPTDTQYF